This T cell receptor beta chain was obtained from a study of blood T cells in healthy people across ages. Primed by a sample-barcoded 5' primer and a J-beta primer mix, a second PCR proceeded for about 7 to 11 cycles. MiXCR, applied by TCRdb to the 5' RACE reads, yields one record per CDR3 protein. The sample has fewer than 1.5 million distinct CDR3 sequences, roughly 40% seen once; the top ten hold approximately 7.9%. V lost 5 bases, J lost 5 bases, and 10 bases stayed unmatched. The V gene's germline CDR1 is SGHTA and CDR2 FQGNSA. The CDR3 runs 17 residues. Input material: blood. The chain has TRBV7-2 and TRBJ2-1, with 12 positions matching TRBD2. The source of this sequence is a woman aged 18-35 years in good health. The CDR3 loop reads CASSSLSWTSGDNEQFF. Here the CDR3 DNA reads TGTGCCAGCAGCAGCTTAAGCTGGACTAGCGGGGACAATGAGCAGTTCTTC. Full variable domain (remainder filled in from reference TRBV7-2 and TRBJ2-1): GAGVSQSPSNKVTEKGKDVELRCDPISGHTALYWYRQSLGQGLEFLIYFQGNSAPDKSGLPSDRFSAERTGGSVSTLTIQRTQQEDSAVYLCASSSLSWTSGDNEQFFGPGTRLTVL.